This is a list of T cell receptor beta chains from one sample in a study of blood T cell repertoires in COVID-19. Clones were read by immunoSEQ multiplex PCR, and TCRdb kept only the in-frame ones, dropping some. This table holds 310,000 or so clones, 80% to 90% found once. The sample taken for sequencing was PBMCs or T cells enriched from blood (not recorded which). The receptors stem from a woman aged 18-35 years who had recovered from COVID-19. Both conserved end residues are part of each CDR3. The D gene is left open where the match is weak. The size entry is marked missing in some rows and otherwise reads once, few, many or a size class.

D: .; size: once; J: TRBJ2-6; V: TRBV11-2; DNA: TGTGCCAGCAGCTTAGGACAGCTCCTATCTTTCACTGGGGCCAACGTCCTGACTTTC; CDR3: CASSLGQLLSFTGANVLTF
D: .; size: .; J: TRBJ1-2; V: TRBV9; DNA: TGTGCCAGCAGCTCCGAGACATATCTTCGGAAGGGCTACACCTTC; CDR3: CASSSETYLRKGYTF
D: .; size: .; J: TRBJ2-7; V: TRBV6-1; DNA: TGTGCCAGCAGTGATTGGGCCTCCTACGAGCAGTACTTC; CDR3: CASSDWASYEQYF
D: TRBD2; size: .; J: TRBJ2-7; V: TRBV5-5; DNA: TGTGCCAGCAGCTTGAAGATGGGACTAGCGGGAGGCTCATCGTACGAGCAGTACTTC; CDR3: CASSLKMGLAGGSSYEQYF
D: .; size: few; J: TRBJ1-1; V: TRBV9; DNA: TGTGCCAGCAGCGTAGGGTTTGGGGCTATGAACACTGAAGCTTTCTTT; CDR3: CASSVGFGAMNTEAFF
D: .; size: .; J: TRBJ1-1; V: TRBV19; DNA: TGTGCCAGTAGTGCACAGGTCTCGAACACTGAAGCTTTCTTT; CDR3: CASSAQVSNTEAFF
D: .; size: .; J: TRBJ1-2; V: TRBV12-3/TRBV12-4; DNA: TGTGCCAGCAGCCTGGCCTCGTATGGCTACACCTTC; CDR3: CASSLASYGYTF
D: TRBD1; size: .; J: TRBJ1-2; V: TRBV5-1; DNA: TGCGCCAGCGGGACAGGGGAAGGTAACTATGGCTACACCTTC; CDR3: CASGTGEGNYGYTF
D: .; size: .; J: TRBJ2-7; V: TRBV5-5; DNA: TGTGCCAGCAGCGGACAGTTGAACGAGCAGTACTTC; CDR3: CASSGQLNEQYF
D: .; size: .; J: TRBJ2-2; V: TRBV5-1; DNA: TGCGCCAGCAGCTTGGAGGGGCTCGAGCTGTTTTTT; CDR3: CASSLEGLELFF
D: .; size: few; J: TRBJ1-1; V: TRBV30; DNA: TGTGCCTGGAAAGTTAGAGTAATGAACACTGAAGCTTTCTTT; CDR3: CAWKVRVMNTEAFF
D: TRBD1; size: .; J: TRBJ1-2; V: TRBV6-5; DNA: TGTGCCAGCAGTCGAGGACAGGGGGCGTTTGGCTACACCTTC; CDR3: CASSRGQGAFGYTF
D: TRBD1; size: .; J: TRBJ2-7; V: TRBV30; DNA: TGTGCCTGCCGGGCGGACAGGGAGCCCTACGAGCAGTACTTC; CDR3: CACRADREPYEQYF
D: TRBD2; size: once; J: TRBJ2-4; V: TRBV19; DNA: TGTGCCAGTAGTATAGATGGCGGGGGAACAGCCAAAAACATTCAGTACTTC; CDR3: CASSIDGGGTAKNIQYF
D: TRBD1; size: once; J: TRBJ1-3; V: TRBV28; DNA: TGTGCCAGCAGCCCGACAGGGGCGGATGGCACCATATATTTT; CDR3: CASSPTGADGTIYF
D: TRBD1; size: once; J: TRBJ2-5; V: TRBV6-5; DNA: TGTGCCAGCAGTCTGGGACAGGGAGGGGAGACCCAGTACTTC; CDR3: CASSLGQGGETQYF
D: TRBD1; size: .; J: TRBJ2-1; V: TRBV19; DNA: TGTGCCAGTGGGCAACAGGGGCTCGCGAATGAGCAGTTCTTC; CDR3: CASGQQGLANEQFF
D: .; size: .; J: TRBJ2-3; V: TRBV10-2; DNA: TGCGCCAGCAGTGAGTTCGTAGGACAGTCTGGCACAGATACGCAGTATTTT; CDR3: CASSEFVGQSGTDTQYF
D: .; size: .; J: TRBJ2-4; V: TRBV18; DNA: TGTGCCAGCTCGCCTGGAGGGGCAACGAACATTCAGTACTTC; CDR3: CASSPGGATNIQYF
D: .; size: .; J: TRBJ1-1; V: TRBV27; DNA: TGTGCCAGCAGTGACTTAGTCGCGGGTTACGGAACTGAAGCTTTCTTT; CDR3: CASSDLVAGYGTEAFF
D: TRBD1; size: .; J: TRBJ1-5; V: TRBV5-5; DNA: TGTGCCAGCAGCCTACAGGGGGGGAATCAGCCCCAGCATTTT; CDR3: CASSLQGGNQPQHF
D: .; size: .; J: TRBJ2-1; V: TRBV13; DNA: TGTGCCAGCAGCCTCGCCATCAATGGGGCGCAGTTCTTC; CDR3: CASSLAINGAQFF
D: TRBD1; size: .; J: TRBJ1-2; V: TRBV4-1; DNA: TGCGCCAGCAGCCAAGATACAGGGGGAATAGCCTATGGCTACACCTTC; CDR3: CASSQDTGGIAYGYTF
D: TRBD2; size: .; J: TRBJ2-4; V: TRBV28; DNA: TGTGCCAGCAGTTCGCTAGCGGGAGGGGTGGGCAAAAACATTCAGTACTTC; CDR3: CASSSLAGGVGKNIQYF
D: .; size: .; J: TRBJ1-1; V: TRBV28; DNA: TGTGCCAGTAATCGGTACACTGAAGCTTTCTTT; CDR3: CASNRYTEAFF
D: TRBD1; size: .; J: TRBJ1-2; V: TRBV5-5; DNA: TGTGCCAGCAGCCCACAGGGGTTTAACTATGGCTACACCTTC; CDR3: CASSPQGFNYGYTF
D: TRBD1; size: .; J: TRBJ2-1; V: TRBV28; DNA: TGTGCCAGCAGCCGATCGGGACAGGGGGGAAATGAGCAGTTCTTC; CDR3: CASSRSGQGGNEQFF